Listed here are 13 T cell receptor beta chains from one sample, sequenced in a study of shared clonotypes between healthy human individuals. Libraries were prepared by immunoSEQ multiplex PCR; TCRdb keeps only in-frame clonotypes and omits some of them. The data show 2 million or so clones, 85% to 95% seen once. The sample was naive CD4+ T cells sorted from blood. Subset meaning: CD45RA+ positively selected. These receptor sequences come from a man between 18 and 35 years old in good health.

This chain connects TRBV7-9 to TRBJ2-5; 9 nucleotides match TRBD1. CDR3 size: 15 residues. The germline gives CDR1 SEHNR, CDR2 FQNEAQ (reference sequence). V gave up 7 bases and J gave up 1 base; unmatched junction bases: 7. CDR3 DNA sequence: TGTGCCAGCATCCCCGACAGGGGGATCCAAGAGACCCAGTACTTC. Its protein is CASIPDRGIQETQYF. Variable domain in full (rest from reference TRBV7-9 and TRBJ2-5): DTGVSQNPRHKITKRGQNVTFRCDPISEHNRLYWYRQTLGQGPEFLTYFQNEAQLEKSRLLSDRFSAERPKGSFSTLEIQRTEQGDSAMYLCASIPDRGIQETQYFGPGTRLLVL.

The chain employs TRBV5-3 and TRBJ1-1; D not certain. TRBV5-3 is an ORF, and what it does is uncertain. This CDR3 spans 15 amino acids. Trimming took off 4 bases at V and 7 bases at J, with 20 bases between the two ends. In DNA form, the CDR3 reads TGTGCCAGAAGCCAGGATCCAGTGAGCTATCATGAAGCTTTCTTT. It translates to CARSQDPVSYHEAFF.

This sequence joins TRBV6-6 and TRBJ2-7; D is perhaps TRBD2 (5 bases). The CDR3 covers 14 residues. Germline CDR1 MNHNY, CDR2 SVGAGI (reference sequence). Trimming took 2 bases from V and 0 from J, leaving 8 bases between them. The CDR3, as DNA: TGTGCCAGCAGTTACACGGGGAGCTCCTACGAGCAGTACTTC. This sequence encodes CASSYTGSSYEQYF.

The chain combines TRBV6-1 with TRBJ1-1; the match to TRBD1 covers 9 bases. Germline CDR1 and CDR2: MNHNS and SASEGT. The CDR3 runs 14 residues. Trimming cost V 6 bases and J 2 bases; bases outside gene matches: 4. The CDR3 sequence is CASRGTGFNTEAFF. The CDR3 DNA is TGTGCCAGCAGGGGGACAGGGTTTAACACTGAAGCTTTCTTT.

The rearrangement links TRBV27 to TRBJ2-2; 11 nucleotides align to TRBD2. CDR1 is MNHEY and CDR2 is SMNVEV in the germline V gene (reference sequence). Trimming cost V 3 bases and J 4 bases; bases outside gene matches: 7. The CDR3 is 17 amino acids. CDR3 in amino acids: CASSFLSSGGLTGELFF. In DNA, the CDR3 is TGTGCCAGCAGTTTTTTGTCTAGCGGGGGGCTCACCGGGGAGCTGTTTTTT.

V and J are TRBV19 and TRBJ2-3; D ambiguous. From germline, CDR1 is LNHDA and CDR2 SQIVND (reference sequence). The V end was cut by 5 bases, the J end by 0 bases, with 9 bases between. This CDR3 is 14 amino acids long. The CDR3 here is CASSLTVSTDTQYF. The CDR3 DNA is TGTGCCAGTAGTTTAACTGTAAGCACAGATACGCAGTATTTT.

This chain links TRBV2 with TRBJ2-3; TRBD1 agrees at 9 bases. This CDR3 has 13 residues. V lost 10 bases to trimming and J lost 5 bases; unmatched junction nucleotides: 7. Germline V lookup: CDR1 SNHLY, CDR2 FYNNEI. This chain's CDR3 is CATRQGGIDTQYF. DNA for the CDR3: TGTGCCACTAGACAGGGGGGGATAGATACGCAGTATTTT.

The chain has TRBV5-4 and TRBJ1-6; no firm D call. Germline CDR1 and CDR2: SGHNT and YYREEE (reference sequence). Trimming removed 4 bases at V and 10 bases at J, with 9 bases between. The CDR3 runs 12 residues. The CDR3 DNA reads TGTGCCAGCAGCCCGAACATGTCACCCCTCCACTTT. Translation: CASSPNMSPLHF.

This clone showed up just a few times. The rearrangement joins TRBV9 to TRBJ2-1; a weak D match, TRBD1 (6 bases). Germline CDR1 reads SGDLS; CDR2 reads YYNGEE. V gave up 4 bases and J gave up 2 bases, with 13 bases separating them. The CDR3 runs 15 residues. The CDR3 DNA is TGTGCCAGCAGCCCTCAGGGGACGGCCTACAATGAGCAGTTCTTC. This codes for CASSPQGTAYNEQFF.

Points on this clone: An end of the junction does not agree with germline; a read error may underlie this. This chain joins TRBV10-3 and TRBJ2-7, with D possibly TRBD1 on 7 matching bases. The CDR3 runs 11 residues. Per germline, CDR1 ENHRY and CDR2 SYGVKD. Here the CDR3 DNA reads TGTGCCATCAGTGATACGGCAGGGGGGCACTTC. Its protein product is CAISDTAGGHF.

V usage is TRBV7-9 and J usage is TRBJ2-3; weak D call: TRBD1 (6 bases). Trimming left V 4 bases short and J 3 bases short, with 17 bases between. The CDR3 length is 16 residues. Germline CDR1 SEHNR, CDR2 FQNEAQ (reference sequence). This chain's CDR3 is CASSYLQGKGTDTQYF. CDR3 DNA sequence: TGTGCCAGCAGCTACCTACAGGGTAAGGGGACAGATACGCAGTATTTT.

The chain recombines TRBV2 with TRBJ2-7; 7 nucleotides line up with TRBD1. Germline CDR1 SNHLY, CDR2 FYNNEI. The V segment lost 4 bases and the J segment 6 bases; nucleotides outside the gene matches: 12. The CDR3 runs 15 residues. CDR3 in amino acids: CASSALQGLGSEQYF. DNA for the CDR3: TGTGCCAGCAGTGCGTTACAGGGGCTGGGTTCCGAGCAGTACTTC. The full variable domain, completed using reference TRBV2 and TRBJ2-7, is EPEVTQTPSHQVTQMGQEVILRCVPISNHLYFYWYRQILGQKVEFLVSFYNNEISEKSEIFDDQFSVERPDGSNFTLKIRSTKLEDSAMYFCASSALQGLGSEQYFGPGTRLTVT.

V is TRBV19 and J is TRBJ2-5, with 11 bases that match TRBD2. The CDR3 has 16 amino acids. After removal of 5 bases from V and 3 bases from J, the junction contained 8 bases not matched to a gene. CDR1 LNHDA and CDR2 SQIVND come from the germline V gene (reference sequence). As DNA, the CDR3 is TGTGCCAGTAGTGCGGGCACGGGACTAGCGGAAGAGACCCAGTACTTC. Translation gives CASSAGTGLAEETQYF.